The clone carrying this TCR beta chain has a count of ten or more. The target antigen is unknown. The data were obtained in a study of T cells in Graves' hyperthyroidism and ophthalmopathy. In the study overall: At the time of initial diagnosis and before any treatment, peripheral blood was collected.

General study points: Researchers found most expanded thyroid clonotypes above 0.001 in blood as well.

From RNA transcripts, TCR beta CDR3 regions were amplified. The study used the HTBI primer set for a first-round RT-PCR of the TCR CDR3. A single record per CDR3 protein comes from TCRdb applying MiXCR to the multiplex PCR reads. In the table there are approximately 370,000 distinct CDR3 sequences, approximately 17% of which are singletons. Every diagnosis used clinical symptoms, serum thyroxine and TRAb, thyroid ultrasound and orbital computed tomography. Drawn at first hyperthyroidism diagnosis, the blood sample preceded any ophthalmopathy symptoms. Sequenced material: blood. The sequence derives from a woman aged 25-40 years with Graves' hyperthyroidism that later progressed to Graves' ophthalmopathy.

The CDR3 protein is CASSDGGRGTYNEQFF. The CDR3 bases are TGTGCCAGCAGTGACGGAGGCAGGGGGACATACAATGAGCAGTTCTTC. This chain links TRBV2 with TRBJ2-1, with 7 positions matching TRBD1. Looked up from germline, CDR1 is SNHLY and CDR2 is FYNNEI. The ends lost 3 bases at V and 4 bases at J; junction bases unmatched: 9. The CDR3 consists of 16 residues.